This TCR beta chain was recovered during a study of cytomegalovirus exposure and HLA in healthy donors. Study findings and constraints: Prior analysis indicated that the majority of TCR beta V segments exhibited productivity approximately 87% or approximately 30% of the time.

Primers for the PCR totalled 60 Vbeta and 13 Jbeta. TCRdb's table, derived via immunoSEQ multiplex PCR, lists solely in-frame clones and lacks some. Of roughly 120,000 clones in the sample, about 76% were seen once. Trimming removed 4 bases from V and 3 bases from J, with 7 bases in between. From germline, CDR1 is SGHRS and CDR2 YFSETQ. The CDR3 sequence is 12 residues long. About this clone: No antigen is known for it.

Sequences were obtained from PBMCs. This chain connects TRBV5-1 to TRBJ1-2; a weak D match, TRBD1 (5 bases). The sequence was collected from a man aged 40-49 years in good health and CMV-seropositive. CDR3 loop: CASSPRDYGYTF. CDR3 nucleotide sequence: TGCGCCAGCAGCCCCAGGGACTATGGCTACACCTTC.